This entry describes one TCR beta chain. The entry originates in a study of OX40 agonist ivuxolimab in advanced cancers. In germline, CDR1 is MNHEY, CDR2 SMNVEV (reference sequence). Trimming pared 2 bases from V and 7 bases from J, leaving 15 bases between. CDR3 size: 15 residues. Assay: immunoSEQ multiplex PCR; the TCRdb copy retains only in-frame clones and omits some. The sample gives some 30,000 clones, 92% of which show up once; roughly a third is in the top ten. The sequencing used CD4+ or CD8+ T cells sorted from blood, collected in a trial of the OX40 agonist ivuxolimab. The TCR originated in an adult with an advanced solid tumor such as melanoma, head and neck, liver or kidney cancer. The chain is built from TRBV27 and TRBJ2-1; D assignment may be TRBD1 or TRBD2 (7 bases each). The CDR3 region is CASSLGAGGGNEQFF. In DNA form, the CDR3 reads TGTGCCAGCAGTTTAGGGGCAGGGGGGGGGAATGAGCAGTTCTTC.